The source of this T cell receptor (beta chain) is a study of beta chain features in type 1 diabetes. Study summary: Across every sample, 85 million to 120 million sorted cells were examined in total. Study-wide results and caveats: When Type 1 diabetes patients were examined, their TCRB CDR3s proved moderately but significantly shorter in all four CD4+ subsets. At VDJ recombination sites, type 1 diabetes patients had fewer insertions and more deleted nucleotides.

What was sequenced were expressed TCRB transcripts, since all of the isolated RNA had been reverse transcribed. Only in-frame clones appear in the TCRdb table, and some are missing; sequencing was by immunoSEQ multiplex PCR. The sample yields 130,000 to 150,000 clones, about 13% seen once. Notes on this clone: What it binds is unknown.

CDR1 is DFQATT and CDR2 is SNEGSKA in the germline V gene (reference sequence). V was clipped by 5 bases and J by 8 bases, with 7 bases between them. There are 10 residues in the CDR3. Only one heparinised blood draw was taken per donor, and its volume averaged approximately 100 mL. This clonotype originated in a man aged 18-30 years with type 1 diabetes. The chain has TRBV20-1 and TRBJ1-5; D not resolved. The sample consisted of central memory CD4+ T cells from blood. CDR3 sequence: CSALPKPQHF. For the CDR3, the DNA is TGCAGTGCTCTCCCCAAGCCCCAGCATTTT.